The 22 T cell receptor beta chains listed next were all sequenced from one sample in a study of control samples from healthy donors and cancer patients. This table comes from immunoSEQ multiplex PCR, and its TCRdb copy is limited to in-frame clones, with some not included. The sample has roughly 100,000 clones, 83% seen once. Sequencing was done on a sample of blood. The receptors originated from a woman aged 50 to 65 in good health.

The chain recombines TRBV21-1 with TRBJ1-6; the table's D call, TRBD1, was not checked against the DNA. TRBV21-1 is shown as a pseudogene. This CDR3 is built from 18 residues. The CDR3 DNA is TGTGCCAGCAGCAAAAAGGAAAAGGGGCCTTCTGGGAATTCACCCCTCCACTTT. This encodes CASSKKEKGPSGNSPLHF.

This CDR3 reads CASRQAHEQFF. CDR3 in DNA: TGTGCCAGCAGACAGGCCCATGAGCAGTTCTTC. The rearrangement links TRBV11-2 to TRBJ2-1; D might be TRBD1 (5 bases). V dropped 6 bases and J dropped 8 bases, with 8 bases sitting between them. Germline CDR1 SGHAT, CDR2 FQNNGV. There are 11 residues in the CDR3.

The chain carries TRBV14 and TRBJ2-1; D unclear. Germline V CDR1 and CDR2: SGHDN, FVKESK. CDR3 length: 16 residues. Trimming removed 1 base from V and 1 base from J, with 11 bases in between. The CDR3 protein is CASSQVRTASYNEQFF. CDR3 nucleotides: TGTGCCAGCAGCCAAGTTCGGACGGCGTCCTACAATGAGCAGTTCTTC. Filled out from reference TRBV14 and TRBJ2-1, the complete variable domain reads EAGVTQFPSHSVIEKGQTVTLRCDPISGHDNLYWYRRVMGKEIKFLLHFVKESKQDESGMPNNRFLAERTGGTYSTLKVQPAELEDSGVYFCASSQVRTASYNEQFFGPGTRLTVL.

The chain combines TRBV7-9 with TRBJ1-1; D is undetermined. This CDR3 is 14 amino acids long. The V gene's germline CDR1 is SEHNR and CDR2 FQNEAQ (reference sequence). V was cut by 1 base and J by 2 bases, with 8 bases left in between. This chain's CDR3 is CASSLVSSNTEAFF. In nucleotides, the CDR3 is TGTGCCAGCAGCTTAGTGAGCAGTAACACTGAAGCTTTCTTT.

V usage is TRBV19 and J usage is TRBJ1-4, with 9 bases aligning to TRBD1. The germline V gene encodes CDR1 LNHDA and CDR2 SQIVND (reference sequence). The CDR3 consists of 15 residues. Losses at the gene ends were 5 bases for V and 5 bases for J; bases not matched to a gene: 6. CDR3 DNA: TGTGCCAGTAGTGCTACAGGGGGCCTAAATGAAAAACTGTTTTTT. It yields the protein CASSATGGLNEKLFF.

J is TRBJ2-2 and V is TRBV7-2, with D uncertain. Germline V CDR1 and CDR2: SGHTA, FQGNSA. This CDR3 has 14 residues. Trimming shortened V by 0 bases and J by 3 bases, and 5 bases separated the two germline ends. The CDR3 sequence: CASSLAGYTGELFF. The CDR3 region has the DNA TGTGCCAGCAGCTTAGCGGGTTACACCGGGGAGCTGTTTTTT.

V gene TRBV5-4 combines with J gene TRBJ2-3; 8 bases are a match to TRBD2. Germline trimming cut 4 bases from V and 0 bases from J; bases unmatched to any gene: 4. Per germline, CDR1 SGHNT and CDR2 YYREEE (reference sequence). The CDR3 length is 15 residues. CDR3 sequence: CASSLGTRSTDTQYF. The CDR3, as DNA: TGTGCCAGCAGCCTCGGGACTAGAAGCACAGATACGCAGTATTTT.

The chain combines TRBV29-1 with TRBJ2-3; D is perhaps TRBD2 (5 bases). Trimming pared 3 bases from V and 0 bases from J, leaving 10 bases between. Germline V lookup: CDR1 SQVTM, CDR2 ANQGSEA. This CDR3 is built from 14 residues. The chain's CDR3 is CSVDSAVSTDTQYF. The CDR3 DNA follows: TGCAGCGTTGATAGCGCAGTGAGCACAGATACGCAGTATTTT.

This chain uses TRBV6-6 with TRBJ2-7, with TRBD2 matching over 9 bases. This CDR3 region has 15 residues. With V trimmed by 0 bases and J by 2 bases, 2 bases remained unmatched. Per the germline V gene, CDR1 is MNHNY and CDR2 is SVGAGI (reference sequence). CDR3 DNA sequence: TGTGCCAGCAGTTACTCTAGCGGGGGTCCCTACGAGCAGTACTTC. It encodes CASSYSSGGPYEQYF.

This chain uses TRBV28 with TRBJ1-1; D unclear. There are 13 residues in the CDR3. CDR1 MDHEN and CDR2 SYDVKM come from the germline V gene. V was cut by 3 bases and J by 2 bases, with 7 bases left in between. CDR3 DNA: TGTGCCAGCAGTTTGTGGGCCAACACTGAAGCTTTCTTT. Translated: CASSLWANTEAFF.

V and J are TRBV12-3 or TRBV12-4 and TRBJ2-7; no definite D call. The CDR3 is made up of 12 amino acids. Trimming shortened V by 4 bases and J by 5 bases, and 9 bases separated the two germline ends. In nucleotides, the CDR3 is TGTGCCAGCAGTTCTCTAACCCACGAGCAGTACTTC. Translated, it gives CASSSLTHEQYF.

V is TRBV27 and J is TRBJ2-7; D assignment may be TRBD1 or TRBD2 (5 bases each). The CDR3 spans 13 residues. V lost 8 bases and J 7 bases, leaving 18 bases between the germline ends. Germline V gene sequence: CDR1 MNHEY, CDR2 SMNVEV (reference sequence). CDR3 sequence (DNA): TGTGCCAGCGGATACGGGGCAACTAGGGAGCAGTACTTC. It specifies CASGYGATREQYF.

V usage is TRBV4-2 and J usage is TRBJ1-4; no reliable D call. Germline-derived CDR1 and CDR2 are LGHNA and YNFKEQ. The CDR3 is 15 residues long. V lost 4 bases and J lost 8, with 17 bases in between. CDR3 residues: CASSLGGEGDEKLFF. CDR3 coding DNA: TGTGCCAGCAGCCTCGGCGGGGAGGGAGACGAAAAACTGTTTTTT.

The V call is TRBV12-5, the J call TRBJ1-2; 7 bases are a match to TRBD1. This CDR3 region has 14 residues. The germline V gene encodes CDR1 LGHNT and CDR2 FRNRAP. V lost 4 bases and J lost 4; bases outside the gene matches: 6. The CDR3 DNA is TGTGCTAGTGGTTCCTCCGGGACAGTCTATGGCTACACCTTC. Translation: CASGSSGTVYGYTF.

V gene TRBV27 combines with J gene TRBJ2-7, with 12 positions matching TRBD1. The germline V gene encodes CDR1 MNHEY and CDR2 SMNVEV (reference sequence). With V trimmed by 5 bases and J by 5 bases, 10 bases remained unmatched. This CDR3 comprises 16 residues. The CDR3 protein is CASSPAGTGGRNEQYF. In DNA, the CDR3 is TGTGCCAGCAGTCCCGCCGGGACAGGGGGCAGGAACGAGCAGTACTTC.

About this clone itself: Other DNA sequences from this sample encode an identical CDR3 as well. V usage is TRBV5-1 and J usage is TRBJ1-5; the D is unclear. Germline values: CDR1 SGHRS, CDR2 YFSETQ. Between the trimmed V and J ends, which lost 0 bases and 1 base, there was a span of 5 bases. The CDR3 has 14 residues. CDR3 in DNA: TGCGCCAGCAGCTTGGGCGGGAGCAATCAGCCCCAGCATTTT. Residues: CASSLGGSNQPQHF. Drawing the rest from reference TRBV5-1 and TRBJ1-5, the complete variable domain is KAGVTQTPRYLIKTRGQQVTLSCSPISGHRSVSWYQQTPGQGLQFLFEYFSETQRNKGNFPGRFSGRQFSNSRSEMNVSTLELGDSALYLCASSLGGSNQPQHFGDGTRLSIL.

The CDR3 sequence is CASSHDTGINYGYTF. The CDR3 DNA follows: TGTGCCAGCAGCCATGACACAGGGATAAACTATGGCTACACCTTC. The chain has TRBV16 and TRBJ1-2; D may be TRBD1 (6 bases). CDR3 length: 15 residues. Trimming stripped 3 bases from V and 2 bases from J, with 13 bases between. Germline assignment: CDR1 KGHSY and CDR2 FQNENV.

This clone was seen more than once but under ten times. This rearrangement joins TRBV6-5 to TRBJ1-4; 8 nucleotides line up with TRBD1. CDR1 MNHEY and CDR2 SVGAGI come from the germline V gene. V was pared by 6 bases and J by 2 bases, with 5 bases of the junction left unmatched. The CDR3 runs 15 residues. In DNA form, the CDR3 reads TGTGCCAGCAGAGGACAGGGCCGCACTAATGAAAAACTGTTTTTT. This encodes CASRGQGRTNEKLFF.

The chain couples TRBV30 to TRBJ1-4; the match to TRBD1 covers 9 bases. The CDR3 is 13 residues long. With 1 base clipped from V and 8 bases from J, the junction kept 2 bases outside the gene matches. Germline V gives CDR1 GTSNPN, CDR2 SVGIG (reference sequence). CDR3 protein: CAWSDRGPEKLFF. The CDR3 bases are TGTGCCTGGAGTGACAGGGGGCCCGAAAAACTGTTTTTT.

The chain employs TRBV6-6 and TRBJ2-7, with 10 bases fitting TRBD2. The CDR3 runs 15 residues. Per germline, CDR1 MNHNY and CDR2 SVGAGI (reference sequence). V lost 6 bases to trimming and J lost 0 bases; unmatched junction nucleotides: 5. In nucleotides, the CDR3 is TGTGCCAGCAGACCCGGGACTAGCGACTCCTACGAGCAGTACTTC. Translated: CASRPGTSDSYEQYF.

This clone was found a few times. The rearrangement links TRBV7-9 to TRBJ2-1; D is unclear. There are 17 residues in the CDR3. From germline, CDR1 is SEHNR and CDR2 FQNEAQ (reference sequence). The V end lost 2 bases, the J end lost 7 bases, and 21 bases lay between the germline ends. The CDR3 sequence is CASSLNGLGSFQNEQFF. DNA of the CDR3: TGTGCCAGCAGCTTAAATGGGTTGGGGTCTTTTCAGAATGAGCAGTTCTTC.

The chain couples TRBV5-6 to TRBJ1-4; D gene ambiguous. CDR3 size: 14 residues. Germline assignment: CDR1 SGHDT and CDR2 YYEEEE. With 4 bases removed from V and 5 bases from J, the gap between germline ends came to 12 bases. For the CDR3, the DNA is TGTGCCAGCAGCAGCCAGATCAGAAATGAAAAACTGTTTTTT. Encoded protein: CASSSQIRNEKLFF.